Presented here are 3 T cell receptor beta chains from one specimen sequenced in a study of monozygotic twins with inflammatory bowel disease. With the 5' RACE reads reprocessed, TCRdb shows one record per CDR3 protein and no DNA. Recorded for this sample: about 420,000 distinct CDR3 sequences. The sample consisted of blood. These receptors all stem from a human donor with ulcerative colitis or Crohn's disease, or a healthy co-twin of an affected twin (not recorded which).

This rearrangement joins TRBV30 to TRBJ1-2. This CDR3 contains 12 residues. Looked up from germline, CDR1 is GTSNPN and CDR2 is SVGIG (reference sequence). Here the CDR3 reads CAWSPQLEGYTF.

This chain links TRBV12-3 or TRBV12-4 with TRBJ1-1; the TCRdb call, TRBD1, lacks DNA for checking. This CDR3 is built from 13 residues. CDR3 loop: CASRISGGTEAFF.

This chain joins TRBV20-1 and TRBJ1-6. Germline CDR1 is DFQATT and CDR2 is SNEGSKA (reference sequence). The CDR3 contains 15 residues. The CDR3 is CSASALSSYNSPLHF.